Given below is one T cell receptor beta chain in context. Its antigen is currently unknown. These data originate in a study of T cell responses to AZD1222 COVID-19 vaccine. CDR1 is SGHNT and CDR2 is YYREEE in the germline V gene (reference sequence). Losses at the gene ends were 0 bases for V and 0 bases for J; bases not matched to a gene: 4. The CDR3 sequence is 16 residues long. Profiled with immunoSEQ multiplex PCR; TCRdb holds only in-frame clones, not every one. In the table there are approximately 150,000 clones, 80% to 95% of which are singletons. Study results and limitations: Breadth and depth of Spike-specific TCRs rose after two AZD1222 doses.

The chain employs TRBV5-4 and TRBJ1-2, with 8 bases aligning to TRBD1. Specimen: peripheral blood, collected on day 0 of AZD1222 vaccination. The origin of this receptor is an adult in good health. CDR3 loop: CASSLGGGQANYGYTF. The CDR3 nucleotides read TGTGCCAGCAGCTTGGGGGGGGGACAGGCTAACTATGGCTACACCTTC.